Below, 9 T cell receptor beta chains from the same sample are listed, as sequenced in a study of blood T cell repertoires in COVID-19. Sequenced by immunoSEQ multiplex PCR; TCRdb stores in-frame clones only, minus some. The sample has about 210,000 clones, around 80% seen once. Sequenced sample: peripheral blood. Source of these receptors: a man aged 55 to 69 with acute or convalescent COVID-19.

The V call is TRBV13, the J call TRBJ1-5; 8 positions match TRBD1. The CDR3 is made up of 15 amino acids. Germline V CDR1 and CDR2: PRHDT, FYEKMQ (reference sequence). V lost 5 bases to trimming and J lost 7 bases; unmatched junction nucleotides: 10. The CDR3: CASSRGQGIYQPQHF. Here the CDR3 DNA reads TGTGCCAGCAGCCGTGGACAGGGAATATACCAGCCCCAGCATTTT.

This rearrangement joins TRBV5-4 to TRBJ1-5, with 9 bases matching TRBD1. The V segment lost 0 bases and the J segment 4 bases; nucleotides outside the gene matches: 2. Per germline, CDR1 SGHNT and CDR2 YYREEE (reference sequence). CDR3 size: 15 residues. The CDR3 sequence: CASSLDRGPNQPQHF. In DNA, the CDR3 is TGTGCCAGCAGCTTGGACAGGGGGCCGAATCAGCCCCAGCATTTT.

This clone was seen just once. The J gene is TRBJ1-4, the V gene TRBV6-6, with D maybe TRBD1 (6 bases). The germline gives CDR1 MNHNY, CDR2 SVGAGI (reference sequence). This CDR3 spans 13 amino acids. The V gene lost 7 bases and the J gene lost 8 bases, with 14 bases spanning the gap. CDR3 in amino acids: CASTQGREEKLFF. CDR3 DNA sequence: TGTGCCAGCACCCAGGGGAGGGAGGAAAAACTGTTTTTT.

The chain has TRBV5-1 and TRBJ2-5, with 10 bases identical to TRBD2. Germline V gene lookup returns CDR1 SGHRS and CDR2 YFSETQ. This CDR3 region has 17 residues. The ends lost 0 bases at V and 0 bases at J; junction bases unmatched: 5. In DNA form, the CDR3 reads TGCGCCAGCAGCTTGGCCTCTAGCGGGGGCTACCAAGAGACCCAGTACTTC. It codes for CASSLASSGGYQETQYF.

This chain joins TRBV10-3 and TRBJ1-1; 8 bases fit TRBD1. The germline V gene encodes CDR1 ENHRY and CDR2 SYGVKD. V shed 7 bases and J 3 bases; nucleotides not matched to a gene: 7. The CDR3 has 14 amino acids. The CDR3 region has the DNA TGTGCCATCAACGGACAGGGACTACACACTGAAGCTTTCTTT. Encoded protein: CAINGQGLHTEAFF.

The chain combines TRBV4-2 with TRBJ2-5, with D tentatively TRBD1 (6 bases). The CDR3 has 15 residues. V lost 4 bases and J lost 4, with 16 bases in between. Germline CDR1 is LGHNA and CDR2 is YNFKEQ. DNA of the CDR3: TGTGCCAGCAGCCCCCAGTTGGGGGCTGCAGAGACCCAGTACTTC. Amino acids: CASSPQLGAAETQYF.

The chain combines TRBV10-3 with TRBJ1-2; maybe TRBD1 (6 bases). The V end lost 10 bases, the J end lost 2 bases, and 17 bases lay between the germline ends. Germline V gene lookup returns CDR1 ENHRY and CDR2 SYGVKD. The CDR3 loop spans 14 amino acids. The CDR3 DNA follows: TGTGCCAGCCGCCGGACAGCGCAAAACTATGGCTACACCTTC. As protein: CASRRTAQNYGYTF.

The chain joins TRBV12-2 to TRBJ1-2; the table's D call, TRBD1, has no DNA check behind it. TRBV12-2 is recorded as a pseudogene. The CDR3 contains 18 residues. The chain's CDR3 is CASRFSSEQGNSNYGYTF. In DNA form, the CDR3 reads TGTGCAAGTCGCTTCTCCTCCGAACAGGGGAATTCGAACTATGGCTACACCTTC.

J is TRBJ1-1 and V is TRBV15, with 8 bases matching TRBD1. The trim removed 3 bases at V and 3 bases at J, leaving 6 bases unmatched. This CDR3 has 15 amino acids. Germline lookup yields CDR1 LNHNV and CDR2 YYDKDF (reference sequence). CDR3 sequence reads: CATSRDRAQYTEAFF. CDR3 bases: TGTGCCACCAGCAGGGACAGGGCCCAATACACTGAAGCTTTCTTT.